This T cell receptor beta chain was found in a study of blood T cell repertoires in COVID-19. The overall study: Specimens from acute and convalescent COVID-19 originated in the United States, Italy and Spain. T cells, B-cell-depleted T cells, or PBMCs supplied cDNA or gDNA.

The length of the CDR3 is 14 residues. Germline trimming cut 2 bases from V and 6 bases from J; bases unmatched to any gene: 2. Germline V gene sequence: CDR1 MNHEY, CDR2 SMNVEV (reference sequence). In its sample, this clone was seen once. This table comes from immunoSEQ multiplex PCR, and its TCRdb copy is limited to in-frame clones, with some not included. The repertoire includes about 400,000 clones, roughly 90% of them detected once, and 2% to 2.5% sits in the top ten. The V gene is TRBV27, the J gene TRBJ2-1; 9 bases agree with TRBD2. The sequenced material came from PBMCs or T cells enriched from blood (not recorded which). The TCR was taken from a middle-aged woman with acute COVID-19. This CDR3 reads CASSLAGGLNEQFF. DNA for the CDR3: TGTGCCAGCAGTTTAGCGGGGGGGCTCAATGAGCAGTTCTTC.